These 22 T cell receptor beta chains came from one sample sequenced in a study of blood T cell repertoires in COVID-19. Profiled with immunoSEQ multiplex PCR; TCRdb holds only in-frame clones, not every one. The sample includes under 150,000 clones, more than 75% of them seen just once. Material: peripheral blood. The receptor source for this set is a woman in her 40s with acute or convalescent COVID-19.

The V call is TRBV4-2, the J call TRBJ2-1; possibly TRBD1 for D (6 bases). CDR3 length equals 14 residues. Per the germline V gene, CDR1 is LGHNA and CDR2 is YNFKEQ. V was pared by 0 bases and J by 14 bases, with 17 bases between. The DNA for the CDR3 is TGTGCCAGCAGCCAAGATCACAGGGAGCGTATGAAGTTCTTC. Translated, it gives CASSQDHRERMKFF.

The chain combines TRBV7-6 with TRBJ1-2, with TRBD1 matching over 8 bases. From germline, CDR1 is SGHVS and CDR2 FNYEAQ. The CDR3 spans 14 residues. With 1 base clipped from V and 5 bases from J, the junction kept 3 bases outside the gene matches. For the CDR3, the DNA is TGTGCCAGCAGCTTAGTGACAGGGGCATATGGCTACACCTTC. Encoded protein: CASSLVTGAYGYTF.

V usage is TRBV6-2 or TRBV6-3 and J usage is TRBJ2-7; 11 nucleotides line up with TRBD2. The CDR3 is made up of 16 amino acids. V shed 4 bases and J 5 bases; nucleotides not matched to a gene: 10. The germline V gene encodes CDR1 MNHEY and CDR2 SVGEGT. CDR3 DNA sequence: TGTGCCAGCAGTTTCCGATCGACTAGCGGGGACCACGAGCAGTACTTC. It codes for CASSFRSTSGDHEQYF.

This rearrangement joins TRBV19 to TRBJ2-2; 7 bases line up with TRBD1. With V trimmed by 3 bases and J by 0 bases, 1 base remained unmatched. The germline V gene encodes CDR1 LNHDA and CDR2 SQIVND (reference sequence). The CDR3 runs to 15 residues. The CDR3 sequence: CASSMGTANTGELFF. The CDR3 DNA is TGTGCCAGTAGTATGGGGACAGCGAACACCGGGGAGCTGTTTTTT.

The rearrangement links TRBV3-1 (or the pseudogene TRBV3-2) to TRBJ2-1; no firm D call. This CDR3 region has 16 residues. Trimming took off 5 bases at V and 4 bases at J, with 18 bases between the two ends. The germline gives CDR1 LGHDT, CDR2 YNNKEL (reference sequence). The CDR3 sequence is CASSYRLWAPYNEQFF. The DNA of the CDR3 is TGTGCCAGCAGCTACCGTCTTTGGGCACCATACAATGAGCAGTTCTTC.

The rearrangement joins TRBV7-2 to TRBJ2-3, with 8 bases lining up with TRBD2. The CDR3 covers 15 residues. Germline CDR1 SGHTA, CDR2 FQGNSA. The V and J ends lost 5 bases and 1 base, in that order; junction bases with no gene match: 5. The CDR3 protein is CASSRSGDRTDTQYF. CDR3 nucleotide sequence: TGTGCCAGCAGCCGTAGCGGGGACCGCACAGATACGCAGTATTTT.

This rearrangement joins TRBV9 to TRBJ1-5, with D unresolved. The length of the CDR3 is 15 residues. Trimming took 0 bases from V and 2 from J, leaving 9 bases between them. Germline-derived CDR1 and CDR2 are SGDLS and YYNGEE. The DNA of the CDR3 is TGTGCCAGCAGCGTAGATGGGCAGGGCAATCAGCCCCAGCATTTT. This sequence encodes CASSVDGQGNQPQHF.

This chain joins TRBV5-6 and TRBJ1-2, with 8 bases fitting TRBD1. CDR1 is SGHDT and CDR2 is YYEEEE in the germline V gene. The CDR3 has 16 residues. Trimming took 1 base from V and 4 from J; bases not matched to a gene: 9. In DNA, the CDR3 is TGTGCCAGCAGCTTGAATCCCGCAGGGGGCGCCTATGGCTACACCTTC. It yields the protein CASSLNPAGGAYGYTF.

The chain employs TRBV7-9 and TRBJ2-7; TRBD2 agrees at 16 bases. The J segment lost 2 bases and the V segment lost 3 bases, leaving 10 bases of the junction unmatched. The CDR3 runs to 19 residues. The germline CDR1 and CDR2 sequences are SEHNR and FQNEAQ (reference sequence). The CDR3 DNA follows: TGTGCCAGCAGCTTGAAGGGGACTAGCGGGGGGGTAAAAGCCTACGAGCAGTACTTC. Its protein product is CASSLKGTSGGVKAYEQYF.

The chain carries TRBV5-5 and TRBJ1-6; 9 nucleotides line up with TRBD1. CDR1 is SGHKS and CDR2 is YYEKEE in the germline V gene (reference sequence). The CDR3 sequence is 16 residues long. Trimming took 4 bases from V and 6 from J; bases not matched to a gene: 8. Here the CDR3 DNA reads TGTGCCAGCAGCCTTGACAGGGGGGGTCGTAATTCACCCCTCCACTTT. Encoded protein: CASSLDRGGRNSPLHF.

The chain links TRBV6-5 to TRBJ1-3; D might be TRBD1 (6 bases). The CDR3 sequence is 15 residues long. The V end lost 5 bases, the J end lost 0 bases, and 11 bases lay between the germline ends. Germline CDR1 and CDR2: MNHEY and SVGAGI. CDR3 sequence (DNA): TGTGCCAGCAGTAATGGGGGCCCCTCTGGAAACACCATATATTTT. Translating gives CASSNGGPSGNTIYF.

The chain has TRBV5-4 and TRBJ2-1; 8 nucleotides line up with TRBD1. The CDR3 extends over 16 amino acids. J gave up 2 bases and V 0 bases, and 4 bases lay outside the gene matches. Germline CDR1 reads SGHNT; CDR2 reads YYREEE (reference sequence). The CDR3 DNA follows: TGTGCCAGCAGCTTGGGACAGGGGAGTACCTACAATGAGCAGTTCTTC. It translates to CASSLGQGSTYNEQFF.

The chain combines TRBV2 with TRBJ2-2; D possibly corresponds to TRBD1 (6 bases). CDR3 length: 15 amino acids. V gave up 6 bases and J gave up 4 bases, with 15 bases separating them. Germline V lookup: CDR1 SNHLY, CDR2 FYNNEI. The CDR3 protein is CASSPDLGGTGELFF. CDR3 sequence (DNA): TGTGCCAGCAGCCCCGATCTAGGGGGCACCGGGGAGCTGTTTTTT.

The chain combines TRBV30 with TRBJ1-6; D not certain. The CDR3 runs 13 residues. V lost 5 bases and J 0 bases, leaving 5 bases between the germline ends. Germline CDR1 is GTSNPN and CDR2 is SVGIG (reference sequence). For the CDR3, the DNA is TGTGCCTGGCGGAGCTCCTATAATTCACCCCTCCACTTT. Translating it yields CAWRSSYNSPLHF.

This clone was observed a single time. The J gene is TRBJ1-1, the V gene TRBV5-1; no clear D. CDR1 and CDR2 (germline): SGHRS, YFSETQ. CDR3 length: 15 residues. V was cut by 0 bases and J by 2 bases, with 11 bases left in between. The CDR3 DNA follows: TGCGCCAGCAGCTTGGCCCCAATCACAAACACTGAAGCTTTCTTT. Translating gives CASSLAPITNTEAFF.

The V call is TRBV11-3, the J call TRBJ2-1; 10 positions match TRBD2. Germline lookup yields CDR1 SGHNT and CDR2 YENEEA. Trimming at V came to 3 bases and at J to 4 bases, leaving 3 bases not matched to a gene. The CDR3 runs 15 residues. The CDR3 nucleotides are TGTGCCAGCAGCTTCGTAGCGGGGGGATACAATGAGCAGTTCTTC. Translated: CASSFVAGGYNEQFF.

The V and J genes are TRBV5-1 and TRBJ2-3; 7 bases line up with TRBD2. This CDR3 is built from 17 residues. Looked up from germline, CDR1 is SGHRS and CDR2 is YFSETQ. J lost 2 bases, V lost 2 bases, and 11 bases had no gene match. The CDR3, as DNA: TGCGCCAGCAGCTTAGGGGCCGCGGCGGGGGACACAGATACGCAGTATTTT. Translation: CASSLGAAAGDTDTQYF.

The chain links TRBV3-1 (or the pseudogene TRBV3-2) to TRBJ1-2; D remains ambiguous. The germline V gene has CDR1 LGHDT and CDR2 YNNKEL (reference sequence). Trimming removed 0 bases from V and 0 bases from J, with 8 bases in between. The CDR3 is 15 residues long. CDR3 in amino acids: CASSQDQQTNYGYTF. In nucleotides, the CDR3 is TGTGCCAGCAGCCAAGATCAACAGACTAACTATGGCTACACCTTC.

This clone came up once. The chain has TRBV29-1 and TRBJ1-1, with D possibly matching TRBD1 (6 bases). CDR3 length equals 13 residues. Germline values: CDR1 SQVTM, CDR2 ANQGSEA. V lost 6 bases to trimming and J lost 2 bases, with 13 bases between them. CDR3 bases: TGCAGCGTCCTCAGGGGAATTAACACTGAAGCTTTCTTT. As protein: CSVLRGINTEAFF.

The rearrangement uses TRBV10-3 and TRBJ1-1, with D possibly matching TRBD1 (5 bases). Germline V gene sequence: CDR1 ENHRY, CDR2 SYGVKD. The CDR3 has 14 amino acids. Trimming took 7 bases from V and 0 from J, leaving 12 bases between them. The DNA for the CDR3 is TGTGCCATCATGTCCACAGGTATGAACACTGAAGCTTTCTTT. Its protein is CAIMSTGMNTEAFF.

V and J are TRBV3-1 (or the pseudogene TRBV3-2) and TRBJ2-2; D may be TRBD1 (5 bases). This CDR3 comprises 15 residues. V lost 4 bases and J 4 bases, leaving 13 bases between the germline ends. Germline V gives CDR1 LGHDT, CDR2 YNNKEL (reference sequence). Here the CDR3 reads CASSPQTVRTGELFF. CDR3 nucleotide sequence: TGTGCCAGCAGCCCCCAGACAGTTCGCACCGGGGAGCTGTTTTTT.

This chain connects TRBV10-3 to TRBJ1-1; TRBD1 aligns across 10 bases. V shed 6 bases and J 3 bases; nucleotides not matched to a gene: 1. The CDR3 extends over 13 amino acids. In germline, CDR1 is ENHRY, CDR2 SYGVKD. The CDR3 region has the DNA TGTGCCATCAGAGGGACAGGGGACACTGAAGCTTTCTTT. Translation gives CAIRGTGDTEAFF.